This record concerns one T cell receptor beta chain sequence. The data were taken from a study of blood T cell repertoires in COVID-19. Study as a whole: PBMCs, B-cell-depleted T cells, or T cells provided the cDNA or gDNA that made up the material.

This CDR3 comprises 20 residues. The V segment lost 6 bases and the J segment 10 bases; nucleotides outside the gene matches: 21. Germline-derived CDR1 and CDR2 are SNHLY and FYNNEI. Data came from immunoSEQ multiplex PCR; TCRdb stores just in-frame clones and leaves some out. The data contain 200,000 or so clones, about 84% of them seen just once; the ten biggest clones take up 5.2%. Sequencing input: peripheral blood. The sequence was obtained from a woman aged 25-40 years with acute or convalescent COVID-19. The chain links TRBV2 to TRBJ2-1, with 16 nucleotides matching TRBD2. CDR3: CASSQRGGTSGGVSLREQFF. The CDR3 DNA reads TGTGCCAGCAGCCAGAGGGGCGGGACTAGCGGGGGGGTCTCCCTAAGGGAGCAGTTCTTC.